These 29 T cell receptor beta chains were sequenced from one sample in a study of T cells in Graves' hyperthyroidism and ophthalmopathy. What was amplified from RNA transcripts were TCR beta CDR3 regions. First-round RT-PCR with HTBI primers amplified the TCR CDR3 region. MiXCR was run by TCRdb on the multiplex PCR reads, yielding one entry per CDR3 protein. The data contain about 570,000 distinct CDR3 sequences, approximately 44% of them singletons. Specimen: peripheral blood or thyroid tissue (not recorded which). The receptors were sampled from an adult woman with Graves' disease, either hyperthyroidism or ophthalmopathy (not recorded which).

Many counts were recorded for this clonotype. The chain has TRBV20-1 and TRBJ2-7; 9 bases fit TRBD1. The V segment lost 4 bases and the J segment 6 bases; nucleotides outside the gene matches: 7. This CDR3 has 13 amino acids. Per the germline V gene, CDR1 is DFQATT and CDR2 is SNEGSKA (reference sequence). CDR3 in DNA: TGCAGTGCTACAAACAGGGGGCGCCTCGAGCAGTACTTC. This sequence encodes CSATNRGRLEQYF.

Worth noting for this clonotype: The junction departs from the called germline gene at one end, perhaps through a read error. The chain links TRBV9 to TRBJ1-6; perhaps TRBD1 as D (6 bases). The length of the CDR3 is 17 residues. CDR1 is SGDLS and CDR2 is YYNGEE in the germline V gene. The CDR3 DNA reads TGTACCAGCAGCCCCGTACCCTCCGGGACAAGTAATTCACCCCTCCACTTT. Translation: CTSSPVPSGTSNSPLHF.

Many counts were recorded for this clonotype. This chain uses TRBV7-9 with TRBJ2-6; D is ambiguous. The CDR3 spans 15 residues. CDR1 is SEHNR, CDR2 FQNEAQ, per germline (reference sequence). V was pared by 4 bases and J by 1 base, with 8 bases between. CDR3 region: CASSSPESGANVLTF. CDR3 DNA: TGTGCCAGCAGCTCCCCAGAGTCTGGGGCCAACGTCCTGACTTTC.

This chain links TRBV6-6 with TRBJ2-5, with D tentatively TRBD1 (6 bases). V was cut by 4 bases and J by 1 base, with 16 bases left in between. From germline, CDR1 is MNHNY and CDR2 SVGAGI (reference sequence). CDR3 length: 16 amino acids. The CDR3 coding sequence is TGTGCCAGCAGTTCCAGGGGCAGCTACCGCCAAGAGACCCAGTACTTC. Protein: CASSSRGSYRQETQYF.

This clonotype was seen more than once but under ten times. The J gene is TRBJ1-1, the V gene TRBV27; D uncertain. The germline gives CDR1 MNHEY, CDR2 SMNVEV (reference sequence). The CDR3 has 15 residues. With 6 bases removed from V and 6 bases from J, the gap between germline ends came to 20 bases. The CDR3 nucleotides read TGTGCCAGCAGCCCCCCCCCGGGCTCCGGCCCTGAAGCTTTCTTT. It encodes CASSPPPGSGPEAFF.

The chain couples TRBV7-9 to TRBJ1-1; no definite D call. V dropped 5 bases and J dropped 0 bases, with 13 bases sitting between them. Germline V gene lookup returns CDR1 SEHNR and CDR2 FQNEAQ (reference sequence). CDR3 length: 15 residues. CDR3 bases: TGTGCCAGCAGCCCACCGCGGGAGATGAACACTGAAGCTTTCTTT. It codes for CASSPPREMNTEAFF.

This CDR3 is CASSGSRTGGTQYF. CDR3 nucleotides: TGTGCCAGCAGCGGATCCCGTACCGGGGGAACCCAGTACTTC. The chain is built from TRBV9 and TRBJ2-5; TRBD2 is a possible D gene (6 bases). Germline loops: CDR1 SGDLS, CDR2 YYNGEE. Trimming removed 3 bases at V and 8 bases at J, with 17 bases between. The CDR3 has 14 residues.

This clonotype has a count of ten or more. The genes are TRBV2 and TRBJ1-5; D not resolved. V lost 4 bases to trimming and J lost 3 bases, with 10 bases between them. The CDR3 length is 14 residues. Germline V gives CDR1 SNHLY, CDR2 FYNNEI. The CDR3, as DNA: TGTGCCAGCAGTGGAACAGATATCAATCAGCCCCAGCATTTT. Its translation: CASSGTDINQPQHF.

This clonotype was seen a handful of times. The chain couples TRBV9 to TRBJ1-3, with D possibly being TRBD1 (5 bases). Trimming took off 3 bases at V and 3 bases at J, with 19 bases between the two ends. The germline CDR1 and CDR2 sequences are SGDLS and YYNGEE. The length of the CDR3 is 17 residues. CDR3 in amino acids: CASSGSRDGILGNTIYF. In DNA, the CDR3 is TGTGCCAGCAGCGGATCCCGGGACGGGATCCTTGGAAACACCATATATTTT.

Many counts were recorded for this clonotype. The V gene is TRBV28, the J gene TRBJ2-7; D is perhaps TRBD1 (5 bases). The CDR3 length is 15 residues. Trimming shortened V by 5 bases and J by 2 bases, and 16 bases separated the two germline ends. Germline CDR1 is MDHEN and CDR2 is SYDVKM. In DNA, the CDR3 is TGTGCCAGCAGTCGCTCTGGGGCTTACCCCTACGAGCAGTACTTC. Its translation is CASSRSGAYPYEQYF.

The chain joins TRBV2 to TRBJ2-7, with D possibly TRBD1 on 5 matching bases. The germline CDR1 and CDR2 sequences are SNHLY and FYNNEI. V gave up 6 bases and J gave up 7 bases, with 22 bases separating them. The CDR3 covers 15 residues. In DNA, the CDR3 is TGTGCCAGCAGAAAACCCAGGGCTGAAACCGGGGAGCAGTACTTC. The encoded protein is CASRKPRAETGEQYF.

This clonotype was detected ten times or more. The rearrangement uses TRBV2 and TRBJ2-7; 11 positions match TRBD2. V shed 9 bases and J 4 bases; nucleotides not matched to a gene: 8. The germline CDR1 and CDR2 sequences are SNHLY and FYNNEI. The CDR3 covers 14 residues. The CDR3 spells CASDSGRALYEQYF. The CDR3 DNA is TGTGCCAGTGATAGCGGGAGGGCCTTGTACGAGCAGTACTTC.

At least ten counts were recorded for this clonotype. The V and J genes are TRBV6-5 and TRBJ2-7, with 9 bases lining up with TRBD2. The CDR3 loop spans 15 amino acids. Germline assignment: CDR1 MNHEY and CDR2 SVGAGI. Trimming removed 2 bases from V and 5 bases from J; junction bases left unmatched: 7. CDR3 sequence: CASSYPAGGFDEQYF. The DNA of the CDR3 is TGTGCCAGCAGTTACCCAGCGGGGGGCTTCGACGAGCAGTACTTC.

This clonotype was counted ten times or more. The V and J genes are TRBV7-9 and TRBJ1-1, with TRBD1 as a possible D gene (5 bases). Between the trimmed V and J ends, which lost 5 bases and 6 bases, there was a span of 13 bases. Germline CDR1 and CDR2: SEHNR and FQNEAQ (reference sequence). This CDR3 is built from 13 residues. In DNA, the CDR3 is TGTGCCAGCAGCCATCCAGGGAGACCTGAAGCTTTCTTT. Its translation is CASSHPGRPEAFF.

By share, this clonotype counts as medium-sized. V and J are TRBV19 and TRBJ1-1; no definite D call. CDR3 length: 13 amino acids. CDR1 is LNHDA, CDR2 SQIVND, per germline (reference sequence). Trimming left V 6 bases short and J 0 bases short, with 8 bases between. The CDR3 sequence is CASSFSLNTEAFF. CDR3 nucleotide sequence: TGTGCCAGTAGCTTCAGCTTGAACACTGAAGCTTTCTTT. Looking up the rest from reference TRBV19 and TRBJ1-1 gives the full variable domain: DGGITQSPKYLFRKEGQNVTLSCEQNLNHDAMYWYRQDPGQGLRLIYYSQIVNDFQKGDIAEGYSVSREKKESFPLTVTSAQKNPTAFYLCASSFSLNTEAFFGQGTRLTVV.

The chain has TRBV28 and TRBJ2-7, with D possibly TRBD1 on 5 matching bases. The CDR3 is 14 amino acids. V was shortened by 6 bases and J by 0 bases, with 12 bases between the two germline ends. The germline V gene encodes CDR1 MDHEN and CDR2 SYDVKM. This CDR3 reads CASRVTANSYEQYF. The CDR3 DNA reads as TGTGCCAGCAGAGTGACAGCGAACTCCTACGAGCAGTACTTC.

This clonotype was picked up many times. This chain's CDR3 is CASSAGAGSQETQYF. CDR3 nucleotide sequence: TGTGCCAGCAGCGCAGGCGCGGGAAGCCAAGAGACCCAGTACTTC. The rearrangement links TRBV9 to TRBJ2-5; D may be TRBD2 (6 bases). Trimming removed 3 bases at V and 1 base at J, with 13 bases between. The length of the CDR3 is 15 residues. CDR1 is SGDLS and CDR2 is YYNGEE in the germline V gene.

This clonotype was seen a few times. The chain's CDR3 is CASSQEVAGVGQYF. The CDR3 DNA reads as TGTGCCAGCAGCCAAGAAGTAGCGGGAGTAGGGCAGTACTTC. The genes are TRBV3-1 and TRBJ2-7; TRBD2 agrees at 9 bases. Germline trimming cut 0 bases from V and 9 bases from J; bases unmatched to any gene: 6. Germline V gives CDR1 LGHDT, CDR2 YNNKEL (reference sequence). The CDR3 runs 14 residues.

This clonotype was seen repeatedly, ten times or more. The rearrangement joins TRBV4-1 to TRBJ1-1; D is unclear. CDR3 length equals 14 residues. Germline lookup yields CDR1 MGHRA and CDR2 YSYEKL. V was cut by 1 base and J by 1 base, with 7 bases left in between. DNA for the CDR3: TGCGCCAGCAGCCAAGTAGGAGCGAACACTGAAGCTTTCTTT. Its protein product is CASSQVGANTEAFF.

This clonotype was detected ten times or more. The chain joins TRBV20-1 to TRBJ1-5, with a possible D match to TRBD1 (5 bases). Trimming stripped 3 bases from V and 5 bases from J, with 17 bases between. Looked up from germline, CDR1 is DFQATT and CDR2 is SNEGSKA (reference sequence). This CDR3 is 15 amino acids long. CDR3 DNA sequence: TGCAGTGCTAGGGGCCGGGGCCAACTTGATCAGCCCCAGCATTTT. This encodes CSARGRGQLDQPQHF.

This clonotype has just a few counts. The chain joins TRBV2 to TRBJ1-5; TRBD1 might be the D (5 bases). The V gene's germline CDR1 is SNHLY and CDR2 FYNNEI. CDR3 size: 16 residues. The ends were cut back, 8 bases at V and 2 bases at J, with 19 bases in the middle. CDR3 sequence reads: CASSLSGGYGNQPQHF. The CDR3, as DNA: TGTGCCAGCTCCCTCAGCGGGGGTTACGGCAATCAGCCCCAGCATTTT.

Many counts were recorded for this clonotype. The chain combines TRBV7-9 with TRBJ1-3, with 7 bases that match TRBD1. Looked up from germline, CDR1 is SEHNR and CDR2 is FQNEAQ (reference sequence). V gave up 5 bases and J gave up 4 bases; unmatched junction bases: 11. This CDR3 has 16 amino acids. The CDR3 nucleotides are TGTGCCAGCAGCCGAACCTCGACAGGGAGCGGAAACACCATATATTTT. Protein: CASSRTSTGSGNTIYF.

This clonotype turned up a few times. V gene TRBV2 combines with J gene TRBJ1-5; TRBD1 agrees at 9 bases. CDR1 SNHLY and CDR2 FYNNEI come from the germline V gene. CDR3 length: 14 amino acids. Trimming cost V 7 bases and J 4 bases; bases outside gene matches: 5. The DNA for the CDR3 is TGTGCCAGCACCCAAGACAGGGGGAATCAGCCCCAGCATTTT. Translated, it gives CASTQDRGNQPQHF.

This chain links TRBV7-3 with TRBJ2-2; D is perhaps TRBD1 (7 bases). Germline V gene data show CDR1 as SGHTA and CDR2 as FQGTGA. The V end was cut by 5 bases, the J end by 2 bases, with 12 bases between. The length of the CDR3 is 15 residues. The CDR3 coding sequence is TGTGCCAGCAGCGCGGGACAGACAAACACCGGGGAGCTGTTTTTT. It codes for CASSAGQTNTGELFF.

This clonotype was found many times. The V gene is TRBV7-8, the J gene TRBJ1-3; D remains ambiguous. The CDR3 consists of 15 residues. V was cut by 5 bases and J by 0 bases, with 11 bases left in between. CDR1 is SGHVS and CDR2 is FQNEAQ in the germline V gene. The CDR3 region has the DNA TGTGCCAGCAGCCTAGAGGCAAGCTCTGGAAACACCATATATTTT. It encodes CASSLEASSGNTIYF.

The chain links TRBV7-9 to TRBJ1-6; 7 nucleotides align to TRBD1. V trimming: 5 bases; J trimming: 9 bases; junction bases outside the gene matches: 7. This CDR3 contains 14 residues. Per the germline V gene, CDR1 is SEHNR and CDR2 is FQNEAQ (reference sequence). The CDR3 bases are TGTGCCAGCAGCCAGACAGGGCTGGGTTCACCCCTCCACTTT. It codes for CASSQTGLGSPLHF.

This clonotype was observed once. This rearrangement joins TRBV7-3 to TRBJ1-2; 8 nucleotides align to TRBD1. V lost 4 bases and J lost 8; bases outside the gene matches: 6. The CDR3 is made up of 13 amino acids. Germline V gene data show CDR1 as SGHTA and CDR2 as FQGTGA. In nucleotides, the CDR3 is TGTGCCAGCAGCTCGACAGGGGCCAAAGGCTACACCTTC. This gives the protein CASSSTGAKGYTF.

This clonotype came up many times. CDR3 nucleotides: TGTGCCAGCAGCCCAGGTTGGGGAGATGAGACCCAGTACTTC. Amino acids: CASSPGWGDETQYF. This sequence joins TRBV5-6 and TRBJ2-5; TRBD2 is a possible D gene (5 bases). CDR1 is SGHDT, CDR2 YYEEEE, per germline. This CDR3 is built from 14 residues. V was pared by 4 bases and J by 5 bases, with 15 bases between.

This clonotype was detected many times. The chain joins TRBV20-1 to TRBJ1-1; D remains ambiguous. The germline V gene has CDR1 DFQATT and CDR2 SNEGSKA (reference sequence). The length of the CDR3 is 16 residues. The V and J ends lost 5 bases and 1 base respectively, with 20 bases between them. The DNA for the CDR3 is TGCAGTGCTGTCCCCCACCGAGGAGCCCCGAACACTGAAGCTTTCTTT. This sequence encodes CSAVPHRGAPNTEAFF.